This T cell receptor (beta chain) was observed in a study of OX40 agonist ivuxolimab in advanced cancers. Overall study context: The eligibility criteria allowed prior anti-PD-1, anti-PD-L1 or anti-CTLA-4 therapy, and around 40% had some. Study-level findings and limits: More expanded clones were seen, on average, in CD8+ T cells than in CD4+.

This clone was counted a single time. What it recognizes is unknown. The CDR3 is made up of 15 amino acids. Germline V gene lookup returns CDR1 SGHNT and CDR2 YYREEE (reference sequence). Trimming at V came to 4 bases and at J to 8 bases, leaving 12 bases not matched to a gene. TCRdb keeps only in-frame clones here, not all; method: immunoSEQ multiplex PCR. The sample records about 61,000 clones, less than 85% being singletons. The source is an adult with an advanced solid tumor such as melanoma, head and neck, liver or kidney cancer. The V gene is TRBV5-4, the J gene TRBJ2-1; TRBD1 agrees at 7 bases. The sequenced sample was CD4+ or CD8+ T cells sorted from blood, obtained in a trial of the OX40 agonist ivuxolimab. The CDR3 protein is CASSPRGSLGDEQFF. DNA of the CDR3: TGTGCCAGCAGCCCCAGGGGGTCGCTGGGGGATGAGCAGTTCTTC.